This is a list of T cell receptor beta chains from one sample in a study of OX40 agonist ivuxolimab in advanced cancers. The assay was immunoSEQ multiplex PCR, and TCRdb's table has in-frame clones only and misses some. In the table there are tens of thousands of clones, 70% to 90% of which are singletons. This material consisted of CD4+ or CD8+ T cells sorted from blood, taken in a trial of the OX40 agonist ivuxolimab. These receptors originate from an adult with an advanced solid tumor such as melanoma, head and neck, liver or kidney cancer. CDR3s include the opening cysteine and the closing phenylalanine or tryptophan. A D gene is named only where the DNA matches it firmly. Clone sizes are given selectively: once, few, many, or a class where the clone is expanded.

d_gene: TRBD1; v_gene: TRBV28; j_gene: TRBJ1-5; abundance: NA; CDR3aa: CASISGQVKQPQHF; CDR3nt: TGTGCCAGCATCTCAGGACAGGTGAAACAGCCCCAGCATTTT
d_gene: TRBD2; v_gene: TRBV5-1; j_gene: TRBJ2-1; abundance: NA; CDR3aa: CASSLPAGTSDLYNEQFF; CDR3nt: TGCGCCAGCAGCTTGCCCGCTGGGACTAGCGATCTTTACAATGAGCAGTTCTTC
d_gene: TRBD2; v_gene: TRBV7-9; j_gene: TRBJ2-3; abundance: NA; CDR3aa: CASSLGSSGGTDTQYF; CDR3nt: TGTGCCAGCAGCTTAGGAAGTAGCGGGGGCACAGATACGCAGTATTTT
d_gene: NA; v_gene: TRBV9; j_gene: TRBJ2-2; abundance: NA; CDR3aa: CASRLDGGTGELFF; CDR3nt: TGTGCCAGCCGCCTGGACGGGGGCACCGGGGAGCTGTTTTTT
d_gene: TRBD2; v_gene: TRBV28; j_gene: TRBJ2-6; abundance: NA; CDR3aa: CASGGGSGANVLTF; CDR3nt: TGTGCCAGCGGGGGAGGGTCTGGGGCCAACGTCCTGACTTTC
d_gene: NA; v_gene: TRBV30; j_gene: TRBJ1-4; abundance: NA; CDR3aa: CAWTLNEKLFF; CDR3nt: TGTGCCTGGACTCTAAATGAAAAACTGTTTTTT
d_gene: NA; v_gene: TRBV6-1; j_gene: TRBJ2-2; abundance: NA; CDR3aa: CASSESGYTGELFF; CDR3nt: TGTGCCAGCAGTGAATCGGGGTACACCGGGGAGCTGTTTTTT
d_gene: TRBD1; v_gene: TRBV5-6; j_gene: TRBJ1-2; abundance: NA; CDR3aa: CASSFDRGRGYTF; CDR3nt: TGTGCCAGCAGCTTTGACAGGGGGCGCGGCTACACCTTC
d_gene: NA; v_gene: TRBV7-2; j_gene: TRBJ2-3; abundance: NA; CDR3aa: CASSLFSGSTDTQYF; CDR3nt: TGTGCCAGCAGCTTGTTTAGCGGTAGCACAGATACGCAGTATTTT
d_gene: TRBD1; v_gene: TRBV5-1; j_gene: TRBJ2-7; abundance: NA; CDR3aa: CASSLGQGSYEQYF; CDR3nt: TGCGCCAGCAGCCTAGGACAGGGTTCCTACGAGCAGTACTTC
d_gene: NA; v_gene: TRBV5-1; j_gene: TRBJ1-5; abundance: NA; CDR3aa: CASSLTVDQPQHF; CDR3nt: TGCGCCAGCAGCTTGACTGTTGATCAGCCCCAGCATTTT
d_gene: TRBD2; v_gene: TRBV7-3; j_gene: TRBJ2-2; abundance: NA; CDR3aa: CASSLVGLSSGELFF; CDR3nt: TGTGCCAGCAGCTTAGTAGGCCTGTCTAGCGGAGAGCTGTTTTTT
d_gene: NA; v_gene: TRBV2; j_gene: TRBJ1-1; abundance: NA; CDR3aa: CASSERSEAFF; CDR3nt: TGTGCCAGCAGTGAGAGGAGTGAAGCTTTCTTT
d_gene: TRBD2; v_gene: TRBV5-4; j_gene: TRBJ2-7; abundance: NA; CDR3aa: CASSLVVTSGKREQYF; CDR3nt: TGTGCCAGCAGCTTGGTGGTGACTAGCGGGAAACGCGAGCAGTACTTC
d_gene: TRBD2; v_gene: TRBV7-9; j_gene: TRBJ2-7; abundance: few; CDR3aa: CASSLGRGGLAGAENEQYF; CDR3nt: TGTGCCAGCAGCTTAGGGAGGGGGGGGCTAGCGGGAGCAGAGAACGAGCAGTACTTC
d_gene: NA; v_gene: TRBV5-1; j_gene: TRBJ2-1; abundance: NA; CDR3aa: CASASVSSYNEQFF; CDR3nt: TGCGCCAGCGCTAGCGTGAGCTCCTACAATGAGCAGTTCTTC
d_gene: NA; v_gene: TRBV14; j_gene: TRBJ1-1; abundance: NA; CDR3aa: CASSNTEAFF; CDR3nt: TGTGCCAGCAGCAACACTGAAGCTTTCTTT
d_gene: NA; v_gene: TRBV29-1; j_gene: TRBJ2-5; abundance: NA; CDR3aa: CSVEGTIQETQYF; CDR3nt: TGCAGCGTTGAGGGGACCATACAAGAGACCCAGTACTTC
d_gene: NA; v_gene: TRBV6-5; j_gene: TRBJ2-7; abundance: once; CDR3aa: CASSYPGSYEQYF; CDR3nt: TGTGCCAGCAGTTACCCTGGGTCCTACGAGCAGTACTTC
d_gene: TRBD1; v_gene: TRBV5-1; j_gene: TRBJ2-2; abundance: NA; CDR3aa: CASSLDRGFAGELFF; CDR3nt: TGCGCCAGCAGCTTGGACAGGGGGTTTGCCGGGGAGCTGTTTTTT
d_gene: NA; v_gene: TRBV6-5; j_gene: TRBJ1-1; abundance: NA; CDR3aa: CASSYLQGGPNTEAFF; CDR3nt: TGTGCCAGCAGTTACTTGCAGGGTGGTCCCAACACTGAAGCTTTCTTT
d_gene: TRBD1; v_gene: TRBV7-6; j_gene: TRBJ1-4; abundance: NA; CDR3aa: CASSPYRGEKLFF; CDR3nt: TGTGCCAGCAGCCCCTACAGGGGAGAAAAACTGTTTTTT
d_gene: NA; v_gene: TRBV18; j_gene: TRBJ2-2; abundance: NA; CDR3aa: CASSPSQNTGELFF; CDR3nt: TGTGCCAGCTCACCATCACAAAACACCGGGGAGCTGTTTTTT
d_gene: TRBD1; v_gene: TRBV28; j_gene: TRBJ1-4; abundance: once; CDR3aa: CASRSYGTGLNEKLFF; CDR3nt: TGTGCCAGCAGATCATACGGGACAGGGCTCAATGAAAAACTGTTTTTT
d_gene: NA; v_gene: TRBV7-2; j_gene: TRBJ1-5; abundance: NA; CDR3aa: CASSKDRETAQHF; CDR3nt: TGTGCCAGCAGCAAGGACCGGGAGACGGCCCAGCATTTT
d_gene: NA; v_gene: TRBV28; j_gene: TRBJ1-5; abundance: NA; CDR3aa: CASSLRALWGRRQPQHF; CDR3nt: TGTGCCAGCAGTTTAAGGGCATTATGGGGGCGCCGGCAGCCCCAGCATTTT
d_gene: TRBD2; v_gene: TRBV27; j_gene: TRBJ2-2; abundance: NA; CDR3aa: CASSPLPVVGGGSPGELFF; CDR3nt: TGTGCCAGCAGTCCACTCCCCGTTGTCGGCGGGGGTTCCCCCGGGGAGCTGTTTTTT
d_gene: NA; v_gene: TRBV28; j_gene: TRBJ1-5; abundance: few; CDR3aa: CASTRHYNQPQHF; CDR3nt: TGTGCCAGCACGAGACACTACAATCAGCCCCAGCATTTT
d_gene: TRBD2; v_gene: TRBV7-3; j_gene: TRBJ2-3; abundance: once; CDR3aa: CASSLGTSGRDTQYF; CDR3nt: TGTGCCAGCAGCTTAGGGACTAGCGGGAGGGATACGCAGTATTTT
d_gene: NA; v_gene: TRBV7-3; j_gene: TRBJ1-1; abundance: NA; CDR3aa: CASSFQWNTEAFF; CDR3nt: TGTGCCAGCAGCTTCCAGTGGAACACTGAAGCTTTCTTT
d_gene: TRBD2; v_gene: TRBV15; j_gene: TRBJ2-1; abundance: once; CDR3aa: CATSRDTDGSGRPWKQFF; CDR3nt: TGTGCCACCAGCAGAGATACGGACGGAAGCGGGAGGCCTTGGAAGCAGTTCTTC
d_gene: TRBD2; v_gene: TRBV7-9; j_gene: TRBJ2-7; abundance: NA; CDR3aa: CASSIGGVALGEQYF; CDR3nt: TGTGCCAGCAGCATTGGGGGGGTAGCTCTCGGCGAGCAGTACTTC
d_gene: NA; v_gene: TRBV18; j_gene: TRBJ2-3; abundance: NA; CDR3aa: CASSHGPTPTDTQYF; CDR3nt: TGTGCCAGCTCACACGGGCCCACCCCCACAGATACGCAGTATTTT
d_gene: TRBD2; v_gene: TRBV5-6; j_gene: TRBJ2-1; abundance: NA; CDR3aa: CASSLEGLAGEQFF; CDR3nt: TGTGCCAGCAGCTTGGAAGGACTAGCGGGAGAGCAGTTCTTC
d_gene: NA; v_gene: TRBV18; j_gene: TRBJ2-3; abundance: NA; CDR3aa: CASSPGVSDTQYF; CDR3nt: TGTGCCAGCTCACCTGGGGTATCAGATACGCAGTATTTT
d_gene: TRBD2; v_gene: TRBV29-1; j_gene: TRBJ2-7; abundance: once; CDR3aa: CSVEFLAGGSSYEQYF; CDR3nt: TGCAGCGTTGAGTTCTTGGCAGGCGGGAGCTCCTACGAGCAGTACTTC
d_gene: TRBD2; v_gene: TRBV30; j_gene: TRBJ2-1; abundance: NA; CDR3aa: CACTGGAGGSSYNEQFF; CDR3nt: TGTGCCTGCACGGGTGGGGCGGGAGGGAGCTCCTACAATGAGCAGTTCTTC
d_gene: NA; v_gene: TRBV2; j_gene: TRBJ1-2; abundance: NA; CDR3aa: CASSGQPGYTF; CDR3nt: TGTGCCAGCAGCGGACAGCCGGGCTACACCTTC
d_gene: NA; v_gene: TRBV7-9; j_gene: TRBJ2-7; abundance: NA; CDR3aa: CASSLVGNEQYF; CDR3nt: TGTGCCAGCAGCTTAGTAGGCAACGAGCAGTACTTC
d_gene: TRBD1; v_gene: TRBV5-6; j_gene: TRBJ1-4; abundance: NA; CDR3aa: CASSLAGTGSEKLFF; CDR3nt: TGTGCCAGCAGCTTGGCCGGGACAGGTAGTGAAAAACTGTTTTTT
d_gene: NA; v_gene: TRBV12-2; j_gene: TRBJ2-2; abundance: NA; CDR3aa: CASRFRDRGRKEDTGELFF; CDR3nt: TGTGCAAGTCGCTTCCGGGACAGGGGGCGGAAGGAAGACACCGGGGAGCTGTTTTTT
d_gene: NA; v_gene: TRBV7-2; j_gene: TRBJ2-7; abundance: NA; CDR3aa: CASSLGGVPYEQYF; CDR3nt: TGTGCCAGCAGCTTAGGGGGAGTCCCCTACGAGCAGTACTTC
d_gene: TRBD2; v_gene: TRBV6-1; j_gene: TRBJ2-3; abundance: NA; CDR3aa: CASSEGLAGPTDTQYF; CDR3nt: TGTGCCAGCAGTGAAGGACTAGCGGGACCCACAGATACGCAGTATTTT
d_gene: TRBD1; v_gene: TRBV6-6; j_gene: TRBJ1-1; abundance: NA; CDR3aa: CASSTGGSGAVKAFF; CDR3nt: TGTGCCAGCAGCACAGGGGGATCAGGAGCGGTGAAGGCTTTCTTT
d_gene: NA; v_gene: TRBV5-1; j_gene: TRBJ2-5; abundance: NA; CDR3aa: CASSLGRAGRETQYF; CDR3nt: TGCGCCAGCAGCTTGGGGAGGGCCGGTCGGGAGACCCAGTACTTC
d_gene: TRBD2; v_gene: TRBV7-2; j_gene: TRBJ2-3; abundance: NA; CDR3aa: CASSFEGLQRGQYF; CDR3nt: TGTGCCAGCAGCTTCGAGGGACTACAAAGAGGGCAGTATTTT
d_gene: TRBD2; v_gene: TRBV28; j_gene: TRBJ2-7; abundance: NA; CDR3aa: CASSKRLADYYEQYF; CDR3nt: TGTGCCAGCAGTAAACGACTAGCGGATTACTACGAGCAGTACTTC
d_gene: TRBD2; v_gene: TRBV7-3; j_gene: TRBJ2-3; abundance: NA; CDR3aa: CASSLGGSGAGDTQYF; CDR3nt: TGTGCCAGCAGCTTAGGGGGTAGCGGGGCGGGAGATACGCAGTATTTT
d_gene: TRBD2; v_gene: TRBV14; j_gene: TRBJ2-1; abundance: NA; CDR3aa: CASSQRPGLAGDGSYNEQFF; CDR3nt: TGTGCCAGCAGCCAACGCCCGGGACTAGCGGGGGACGGTTCCTACAATGAGCAGTTCTTC
d_gene: NA; v_gene: TRBV4-1; j_gene: TRBJ1-1; abundance: NA; CDR3aa: CASSQASVNTEAFF; CDR3nt: TGCGCCAGCAGCCAAGCTTCAGTGAACACTGAAGCTTTCTTT
d_gene: NA; v_gene: TRBV7-2; j_gene: TRBJ2-4; abundance: NA; CDR3aa: CASSLSGTNIQYF; CDR3nt: TGTGCCAGCAGCTTAAGTGGGACGAACATTCAGTACTTC
d_gene: NA; v_gene: TRBV7-6; j_gene: TRBJ1-4; abundance: NA; CDR3aa: CASSLNVYEKLFF; CDR3nt: TGTGCCAGCAGCTTAAATGTATATGAAAAACTGTTTTTT
d_gene: TRBD1; v_gene: TRBV9; j_gene: TRBJ1-4; abundance: NA; CDR3aa: CASSATGVGEKLFF; CDR3nt: TGTGCCAGCAGCGCCACAGGGGTTGGAGAAAAACTGTTTTTT
d_gene: TRBD2; v_gene: TRBV5-1; j_gene: TRBJ2-2; abundance: NA; CDR3aa: CASSLAGVDTGELFF; CDR3nt: TGCGCCAGCAGCCTAGCGGGGGTGGACACCGGGGAGCTGTTTTTT